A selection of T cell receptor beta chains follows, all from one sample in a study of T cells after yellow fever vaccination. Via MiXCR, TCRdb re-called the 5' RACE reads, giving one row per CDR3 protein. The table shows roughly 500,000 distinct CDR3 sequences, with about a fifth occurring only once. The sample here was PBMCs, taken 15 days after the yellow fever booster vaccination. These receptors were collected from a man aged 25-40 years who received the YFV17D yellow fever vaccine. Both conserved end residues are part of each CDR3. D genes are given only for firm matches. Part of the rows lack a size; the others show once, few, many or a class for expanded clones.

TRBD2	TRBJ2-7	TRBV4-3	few	TGCGCCAGCAGCCAAGATCCTAGCGGGCCTTACGAGCAGTACTTC	CASSQDPSGPYEQYF
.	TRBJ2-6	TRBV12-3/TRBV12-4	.	TGTGCCAGCAGTCCGTTCACAGGCATGAGCTCTGGGGCCAACGTCCTGACTTTC	CASSPFTGMSSGANVLTF
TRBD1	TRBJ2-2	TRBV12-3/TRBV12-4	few	TGTGCCAGCAGTCCTCCGACAGGGTCGGGCACCGGGGAGCTGTTTTTT	CASSPPTGSGTGELFF
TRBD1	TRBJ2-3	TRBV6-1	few	TGTGCCGCAGCACGCCAGGGGGCGGATACGCAGTATTTT	CAAARQGADTQYF
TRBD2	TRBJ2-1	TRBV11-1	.	TGTGCCAGCAGCTTAGTTTCTAGCGGAGGAGGTGGGGACAATGAGCAGTTCTTC	CASSLVSSGGGGDNEQFF
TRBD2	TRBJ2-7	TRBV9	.	TGTGCCAGCAGCCTCGGGACTAGCGGGAGTATCTACGAGCAGTACTTC	CASSLGTSGSIYEQYF
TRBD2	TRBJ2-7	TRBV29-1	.	TGCAGCGTGATATTAGCGGGATCTCCCTACGAGCAGTACTTC	CSVILAGSPYEQYF
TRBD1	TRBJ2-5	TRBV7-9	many	TGTGCCAGCAGCTCCCTATATACAGGGGATAGGATCGAGACCCAGTACTTC	CASSSLYTGDRIETQYF
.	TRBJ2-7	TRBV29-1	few	TGCAGCGTTGACAGCGGAGGGGGGCTCGAGCAGTACTTC	CSVDSGGGLEQYF
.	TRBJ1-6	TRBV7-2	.	TGTGCCAGCAGCTTAGAGGGACCCAATAATTCACCCCTCCACTTT	CASSLEGPNNSPLHF
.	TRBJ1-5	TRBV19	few	TGTGCCATCAGCGCGACAGGCAACAATCAGCCCCAGCATTTT	CAISATGNNQPQHF
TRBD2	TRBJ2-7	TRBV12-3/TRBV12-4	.	TGTGCCAGCAGTCCGAGGCTAGCGGGTCCCTCCTACGAGCAGTACTTC	CASSPRLAGPSYEQYF
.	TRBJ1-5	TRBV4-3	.	TGCGCCAGCAGCCAAGATCCCACCGGACAGCCCCAGCATTTT	CASSQDPTGQPQHF
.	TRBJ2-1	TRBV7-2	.	TGTGCCAGCAGCTTAGGACTAAGACACAGGCACAATGAGCAGTTCTTC	CASSLGLRHRHNEQFF
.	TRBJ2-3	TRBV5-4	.	TGTGCCTCCAAACCCCGAGGCGAAGATACGCAGTATTTT	CASKPRGEDTQYF
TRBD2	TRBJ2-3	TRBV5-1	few	TGCGCCAGCAGCTTGGGGACCGGGAGGAGCGCAGATACGCAGTATTTT	CASSLGTGRSADTQYF
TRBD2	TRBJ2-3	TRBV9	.	TGTGCCAGCAGCGTAGCGGGGACTACCGACACAGATACGCAGTATTTT	CASSVAGTTDTDTQYF
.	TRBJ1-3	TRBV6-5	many	TGTGCCAGCAGTCGCTCTGGAAACACCATATATTTT	CASSRSGNTIYF
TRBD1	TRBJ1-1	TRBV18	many	TGTGCCAGCTCACCAAATTCGGACAGGGAAGCTTTCTTT	CASSPNSDREAFF
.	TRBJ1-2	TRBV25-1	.	TGTGCCAGCAGTACAGGGACCCCGGGGACTTATGGCTACACCTTC	CASSTGTPGTYGYTF
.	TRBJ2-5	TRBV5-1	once	TGCGCCAGCAGGGGAACTGGGGAGACCCAGTACTTC	CASRGTGETQYF
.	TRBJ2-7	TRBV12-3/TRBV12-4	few	TGTGCCAGCAGCTTCCTCCCCTCCTACGAGCAGTACTTC	CASSFLPSYEQYF
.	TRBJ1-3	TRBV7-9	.	TGTGCCAGCAGCTTAGGAGTATCTGGAAACACCATATATTTT	CASSLGVSGNTIYF
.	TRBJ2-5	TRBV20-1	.	TGCAGTGCTAGAGTTGCAGGAGTACAAGAGACCCAGTACTTC	CSARVAGVQETQYF